The clone carrying this TCR beta chain is classed as medium-sized (0.01 to 0.1%). The sample comes from a study of human T cells and chemical hapten exposure. Library construction involved attaching unique molecular identifiers to individual cDNA molecules, which allowed quantitative, reproducible TCR counting. The authors' processing: Across samples, TCR counts had a median of about 100,000 and ranged from roughly 23,224 to 750,000. Each CDR3 protein gets one entry after TCRdb re-called the 5' RACE reads with MiXCR. Here the V and J calls rest on TCRdb's processing, not on the authors' analysis. The sample has 75,000 or so distinct CDR3 sequences, around 15% seen once; the top ten hold approximately 7%. V was trimmed by 6 bases and J by 4 bases, leaving 17 bases between them. CDR1 is DFQATT, CDR2 SNEGSKA, per germline (reference sequence). The length of the CDR3 is 14 residues. Unfractionated whole blood served as the source for total RNA extraction.

The rearrangement joins TRBV20-1 to TRBJ2-3, with D perhaps being TRBD1 or TRBD2 (7 bases each). This sequence was found in a female donor in good health. Here the CDR3 DNA reads TGCAGTGCCAGGGGGGGTACGCCTCCAGATACGCAGTATTTT. Translated, it gives CSARGGTPPDTQYF.